This T cell receptor beta chain was sequenced for a study of OX40 agonist ivuxolimab in advanced cancers. Overall study context: The study gave patients intravenous ivuxolimab at 0.01 to 10 mg/kg every 2 weeks. Points from the study as a whole: Researchers did not determine the expanded peripheral T cells' antigen specificity.

In the case of this clone: The antigen remains unidentified.

Autoimmune disease history or systemic immunosuppression barred patients. The method was immunoSEQ multiplex PCR; TCRdb's version includes in-frame clones alone and lacks a portion of them. Of roughly 30,000 clones detected, around 90% appear once; the ten largest clones hold roughly 50%. V lost 5 bases, J lost 4 bases, and 9 bases lay in between. CDR3 length equals 11 residues. CDR1 GTSNPN and CDR2 SVGIG come from the germline V gene (reference sequence). This receptor was obtained from an adult with an advanced solid tumor such as melanoma, head and neck, liver or kidney cancer. The genes are TRBV30 and TRBJ2-7; unclear D gene. Sample: CD4+ or CD8+ T cells sorted from blood, taken in a trial of the OX40 agonist ivuxolimab. In DNA, the CDR3 is TGTGCCTGGGAGTCGGCGTACGAGCAGTACTTC. It codes for CAWESAYEQYF.